This T cell receptor beta chain derives from a study of shared clonotypes between healthy human individuals. As for the study in general: There were three CD4 naive, three CD4 memory, two CD8 naive and one CD8 memory plates per donor.

The method was immunoSEQ multiplex PCR; TCRdb's version includes in-frame clones alone and lacks a portion of them. This table has about 2,200,000 clones, roughly 91% appearing once. With regard to this clone: Its specificity is unknown.

Terminally differentiated effector memory CD45RA+ cells were left out of the naive CD8 fraction, which was CD45RO-negative and positively selected for CCR7. Notes on the study in general: Some naive CD4 clonotypes, about 5%, turned up in common across a few donors. Clonotype sharing among donors, it was expected, would be affected by sequencing depth.

Germline CDR1 and CDR2: PRHDT and FYEKMQ (reference sequence). J gave up 4 bases and V 3 bases, and 2 bases lay outside the gene matches. The CDR3 spans 14 residues. The sequence came from a man aged 18-30 years in good health. Some clones in this sample may be carry-over from other donors' samples. This chain joins TRBV13 and TRBJ1-1; 10 bases match TRBD1. The sample consisted of naive CD8+ T cells from PBMCs. This CDR3 is CASSLGTGATEAFF. CDR3 bases: TGTGCCAGCAGCTTGGGGACAGGGGCCACTGAAGCTTTCTTT. Using reference TRBV13 and TRBJ1-1 for the parts outside the CDR3, the full variable domain is AAGVIQSPRHLIKEKRETATLKCYPIPRHDTVYWYQQGPGQDPQFLISFYEKMQSDKGSIPDRFSAQQFSDYHSELNMSSLELGDSALYFCASSLGTGATEAFFGQGTRLTVV.